This is a list of T cell receptor beta chains from one sample in a study of TIL therapy for anti-PD-1-resistant metastatic lung cancer. Here immunoSEQ multiplex PCR was the method, and the copy in TCRdb shows in-frame clones only, minus some. The repertoire holds about 100,000 clones, roughly two thirds seen once, with roughly 9.7% in the top ten. The sequencing here drew on tumor tissue, taken at baseline. These receptors were obtained from a person between 25 and 80 years old with non-small cell lung cancer. CDR3s include the opening cysteine and the closing phenylalanine or tryptophan. Fields, in order: D gene, V gene, J gene, clone size, CDR3 DNA, CDR3 protein. The D gene is left open where the match is weak. Not all rows give a size; the values are once, few, many and, for expanded clones, a class.

d_call: .
v_call: TRBV4-2
j_call: TRBJ1-2
clone_size: .
cdr3_nt: TGTGCCAGCAGCCAAGAAAGGGTAGGGGGCTACACCTTC
cdr3_aa: CASSQERVGGYTF

d_call: .
v_call: TRBV11-2
j_call: TRBJ2-3
clone_size: few
cdr3_nt: TGTGCCAGCAGCTTCTCAGTGACACGAGCAGAAGGGGCGCAGTATTTT
cdr3_aa: CASSFSVTRAEGAQYF

d_call: .
v_call: TRBV5-6
j_call: TRBJ1-6
clone_size: .
cdr3_nt: TGTGCCAGCAGCTTTGGGCAGTCATTCTATAATTCACCCCTCCACTTT
cdr3_aa: CASSFGQSFYNSPLHF

d_call: .
v_call: TRBV10-3
j_call: TRBJ1-1
clone_size: .
cdr3_nt: TGTGCCATCACACCCTTTGAGGGAAGGAACACTGAAGCTTTCTTT
cdr3_aa: CAITPFEGRNTEAFF

d_call: TRBD1
v_call: TRBV4-3
j_call: TRBJ2-6
clone_size: once
cdr3_nt: TGCGCCAGCAGCCAATCGCGGACAGGGCTCTCTGGGGCCAACGTCCTGACTTTC
cdr3_aa: CASSQSRTGLSGANVLTF

d_call: TRBD2
v_call: TRBV11-2
j_call: TRBJ2-2
clone_size: .
cdr3_nt: TGTGCCAGCAGTAGGACTAGCGACCGAACAACCGGGGAGCTGTTTTTT
cdr3_aa: CASSRTSDRTTGELFF

d_call: .
v_call: TRBV30
j_call: TRBJ1-6
clone_size: many
cdr3_nt: TGTGCCTGGAGTGTAGGGCCCGATTCACCCCTCCACTTT
cdr3_aa: CAWSVGPDSPLHF

d_call: .
v_call: TRBV14
j_call: TRBJ2-7
clone_size: .
cdr3_nt: TGTGCCAGCAGCCAAATCATTGGGGAAGAGCAGTACTTC
cdr3_aa: CASSQIIGEEQYF

d_call: TRBD1
v_call: TRBV5-8
j_call: TRBJ2-2
clone_size: .
cdr3_nt: TGTGCCAGCAGGTGGGGGACAGGAGACACCGGGGAGCTGTTTTTT
cdr3_aa: CASRWGTGDTGELFF

d_call: .
v_call: TRBV4-3
j_call: TRBJ1-1
clone_size: .
cdr3_nt: TGCGCCAGCAGCCAAGAGCCGAACACTGAAGCTTTCTTT
cdr3_aa: CASSQEPNTEAFF

d_call: TRBD1
v_call: TRBV29-1
j_call: TRBJ2-7
clone_size: .
cdr3_nt: TGCAGCGTTGAACTCCGGGACAGGAGCTACGAGCAGTACTTC
cdr3_aa: CSVELRDRSYEQYF

d_call: TRBD2
v_call: TRBV27
j_call: TRBJ2-1
clone_size: few
cdr3_nt: TGTGCCAGCAGCTTTAGCGGGCCTAACAATGAGCAGTTCTTC
cdr3_aa: CASSFSGPNNEQFF

d_call: .
v_call: TRBV18
j_call: TRBJ1-5
clone_size: .
cdr3_nt: TGTGCCAGCGCGGCGGGGGAAGGTCAGCCCCAGCATTTT
cdr3_aa: CASAAGEGQPQHF

d_call: .
v_call: TRBV6-2/TRBV6-3
j_call: TRBJ2-3
clone_size: .
cdr3_nt: TGTGCCAGCAGTTACTCAAAGGATACGCAGTATTTT
cdr3_aa: CASSYSKDTQYF

d_call: .
v_call: TRBV7-9
j_call: TRBJ2-6
clone_size: .
cdr3_nt: TGTGCCAGCAGCTCGGAGGGGGTGAGGAGGGCCAACGTCCTGACTTTC
cdr3_aa: CASSSEGVRRANVLTF

d_call: TRBD1
v_call: TRBV18
j_call: TRBJ2-1
clone_size: .
cdr3_nt: TGTGCCAGCTCACGGTTACAGGGGCCCCGCTCCGCAGCCTACAATGAGCAGTTCTTC
cdr3_aa: CASSRLQGPRSAAYNEQFF

d_call: .
v_call: TRBV27
j_call: TRBJ2-5
clone_size: .
cdr3_nt: TGTGCCAGCAGTCCTCGACAGGTCCAAGAGACCCAGTACTTC
cdr3_aa: CASSPRQVQETQYF

d_call: TRBD2
v_call: TRBV7-6
j_call: TRBJ2-3
clone_size: .
cdr3_nt: TGTGCCAGCAGCCCTAGCGGGAGTGCAGATACGCAGTATTTT
cdr3_aa: CASSPSGSADTQYF

d_call: TRBD2
v_call: TRBV7-9
j_call: TRBJ2-3
clone_size: few
cdr3_nt: TGTGCCAGCAGCTTACTTAAGCGGGAGGGTTTGGTCCTCACAGATACGCAGTATTTT
cdr3_aa: CASSLLKREGLVLTDTQYF

d_call: .
v_call: TRBV7-3
j_call: TRBJ2-3
clone_size: few
cdr3_nt: TGTGCCAGCAGCTTAATTTGGGGAGATACGCAGTATTTT
cdr3_aa: CASSLIWGDTQYF

d_call: TRBD2
v_call: TRBV5-1
j_call: TRBJ2-2
clone_size: .
cdr3_nt: TGCGCCAGCACCGGCAGACTAGCGCGCGGCGGGGAGCTGTTTTTT
cdr3_aa: CASTGRLARGGELFF

d_call: .
v_call: TRBV7-2
j_call: TRBJ1-1
clone_size: .
cdr3_nt: TGTGCCAGCAGCCCAGGGGAGGGGAGGGGCACTGAAGCTTTCTTT
cdr3_aa: CASSPGEGRGTEAFF

d_call: TRBD1
v_call: TRBV7-2
j_call: TRBJ2-5
clone_size: .
cdr3_nt: TGTGCCAGCAGCTTAGCGCAGACAGGGGGCGATACCCAGTACTTC
cdr3_aa: CASSLAQTGGDTQYF

d_call: .
v_call: TRBV13
j_call: TRBJ2-6
clone_size: .
cdr3_nt: TGTGCCAGCAGCCCAGGGGGGATCGGGGCCAACGTCCTGACTTTC
cdr3_aa: CASSPGGIGANVLTF

d_call: .
v_call: TRBV29-1
j_call: TRBJ2-2
clone_size: .
cdr3_nt: TGCAGCGTTCTCAGGGCCGGGGAGCTGTTTTTT
cdr3_aa: CSVLRAGELFF

d_call: TRBD2
v_call: TRBV7-7
j_call: TRBJ2-3
clone_size: .
cdr3_nt: TGTGCTAGCAGCTTAGGACTAGCCGGGGCGAGGGATACGCAGTATTTT
cdr3_aa: CASSLGLAGARDTQYF

d_call: .
v_call: TRBV11-2
j_call: TRBJ2-3
clone_size: .
cdr3_nt: TGTGCCAGCAGCTTAATGGGGTCCCTCGGCACAGATACGCAGTATTTT
cdr3_aa: CASSLMGSLGTDTQYF

d_call: TRBD1
v_call: TRBV27
j_call: TRBJ2-3
clone_size: .
cdr3_nt: TGTGCCAGCAGTTTATGGCAGGGGGCTGATACGCAGTATTTT
cdr3_aa: CASSLWQGADTQYF

d_call: .
v_call: TRBV7-9
j_call: TRBJ1-1
clone_size: once
cdr3_nt: TGTGCCAGCAGCCTTGGGCCGTCAAACACTGAAGCTTTCTTT
cdr3_aa: CASSLGPSNTEAFF

d_call: .
v_call: TRBV11-1
j_call: TRBJ2-3
clone_size: .
cdr3_nt: TGTGCCAGCAGAGCTTCGGGGGCCCCAGATACGCAGTATTTT
cdr3_aa: CASRASGAPDTQYF

d_call: TRBD2
v_call: TRBV7-2
j_call: TRBJ2-2
clone_size: .
cdr3_nt: TGTGCCAGCAGCTTGCCCCCCGGGACTAGCGGCCCGGGCGGGGAGCTGTTTTTT
cdr3_aa: CASSLPPGTSGPGGELFF

d_call: .
v_call: TRBV6-5
j_call: TRBJ1-1
clone_size: .
cdr3_nt: TGTGCCAGCAGGCGGGGAGCTGAAGCTTTCTTT
cdr3_aa: CASRRGAEAFF

d_call: .
v_call: TRBV7-9
j_call: TRBJ1-4
clone_size: .
cdr3_nt: TGTGCCAGCAGCTTAGCGAAAAGTGCAACTAATGAAAAACTGTTTTTT
cdr3_aa: CASSLAKSATNEKLFF

d_call: TRBD1
v_call: TRBV19
j_call: TRBJ1-4
clone_size: .
cdr3_nt: TGTGCCAGTAGTCAAGGGATGGGACAGGGAAGGGAAAAACTGTTTTTT
cdr3_aa: CASSQGMGQGREKLFF

d_call: .
v_call: TRBV3-1/TRBV3-2
j_call: TRBJ2-5
clone_size: many
cdr3_nt: TGTGCCAGCCCAGTCCCCCAAGAGACCCAGTACTTC
cdr3_aa: CASPVPQETQYF

d_call: .
v_call: TRBV4-1
j_call: TRBJ2-5
clone_size: .
cdr3_nt: TGCGCCAGCAGCCAAGTTGTGGGGCCAGAGGAGACCCAGTACTTC
cdr3_aa: CASSQVVGPEETQYF

d_call: .
v_call: TRBV21-1
j_call: TRBJ1-3
clone_size: .
cdr3_nt: TGTGCCAGCAGCAGGGTAGGGGATCTCACCATATATTTT
cdr3_aa: CASSRVGDLTIYF

d_call: TRBD2
v_call: TRBV6-5
j_call: TRBJ2-7
clone_size: .
cdr3_nt: TGTGCCAGCAGCATCGAAGGAGGGGAGGGTTACGAGCAGTACTTC
cdr3_aa: CASSIEGGEGYEQYF

d_call: TRBD2
v_call: TRBV23-1
j_call: TRBJ2-4
clone_size: .
cdr3_nt: TGCGCCAGCAGTCTAAAAAGCGGGAGTGGGGCAGCCAAAAACATTCAGTACTTC
cdr3_aa: CASSLKSGSGAAKNIQYF

d_call: TRBD1
v_call: TRBV7-2
j_call: TRBJ1-6
clone_size: few
cdr3_nt: TGTGCCAGCAGGGGGGACAGGGGTTATTCACCCCTCCACTTT
cdr3_aa: CASRGDRGYSPLHF

d_call: TRBD1
v_call: TRBV30
j_call: TRBJ1-5
clone_size: .
cdr3_nt: TGTGCCTGGAGTGAAACACAGGGGAATCAGCCCCAGCATTTT
cdr3_aa: CAWSETQGNQPQHF

d_call: .
v_call: TRBV6-6
j_call: TRBJ2-3
clone_size: .
cdr3_nt: TGTGCCGACAAACCGTTGCGAACGGATACGCAGTATTTT
cdr3_aa: CADKPLRTDTQYF

d_call: .
v_call: TRBV5-1
j_call: TRBJ1-1
clone_size: .
cdr3_nt: TGCGCCAGCAGCGGGGGGACGGAAGGGACTGAAGCTTTCTTT
cdr3_aa: CASSGGTEGTEAFF

d_call: .
v_call: TRBV24-1
j_call: TRBJ2-7
clone_size: few
cdr3_nt: TGTGCCACCAGTGATTCTGGCAAATGGTACTTC
cdr3_aa: CATSDSGKWYF

d_call: .
v_call: TRBV19
j_call: TRBJ2-6
clone_size: .
cdr3_nt: TGTGCCAGTAGTAACCCAAGGTCTGGGGCCAACGTCCTGACTTTC
cdr3_aa: CASSNPRSGANVLTF

d_call: .
v_call: TRBV7-6
j_call: TRBJ1-4
clone_size: .
cdr3_nt: TGTGCCAGCAGCTTAGAGGGAGCAACTAATGAAAAACTGTTTTTT
cdr3_aa: CASSLEGATNEKLFF

d_call: .
v_call: TRBV11-2
j_call: TRBJ2-2
clone_size: .
cdr3_nt: TGTGCCAGCAGCTTAGGGGGGTCCCGACTCGGGGAGCTGTTTTTT
cdr3_aa: CASSLGGSRLGELFF

d_call: TRBD1
v_call: TRBV5-1
j_call: TRBJ1-6
clone_size: .
cdr3_nt: TGCGCCAGCAGTGCCGGGACAGCGTCAAATTCACCCCTCCACTTT
cdr3_aa: CASSAGTASNSPLHF

d_call: .
v_call: TRBV27
j_call: TRBJ2-7
clone_size: .
cdr3_nt: TGTGCCAGCAGGATCGGAGGGACCCACTACGAGCAGTACTTC
cdr3_aa: CASRIGGTHYEQYF

d_call: .
v_call: TRBV2
j_call: TRBJ1-5
clone_size: .
cdr3_nt: TGTGCCAGCAGTGAAAATTCCCCGACGAGCAGACAGCCCCAGCATTTT
cdr3_aa: CASSENSPTSRQPQHF

d_call: .
v_call: TRBV9
j_call: TRBJ2-6
clone_size: .
cdr3_nt: TGTGCCAGCAGCGTTGACAGGACTCCCACTGGGGCCAACGTCCTGACTTTC
cdr3_aa: CASSVDRTPTGANVLTF

d_call: .
v_call: TRBV5-1
j_call: TRBJ2-7
clone_size: once
cdr3_nt: TGCGCCAGCAGCTTGGGCCACTACGAGCAGTACTTC
cdr3_aa: CASSLGHYEQYF

d_call: .
v_call: TRBV2
j_call: TRBJ2-6
clone_size: few
cdr3_nt: TGTGCCAGCAGTCGGGATTCGAGCTCTGGGGCCAACGTCCTGACTTTC
cdr3_aa: CASSRDSSSGANVLTF

d_call: TRBD2
v_call: TRBV13
j_call: TRBJ2-1
clone_size: .
cdr3_nt: TGTGCCAGCAGCTCGGGCGGGAGGACCTCCTACAATGAGCAGTTCTTC
cdr3_aa: CASSSGGRTSYNEQFF

d_call: TRBD1
v_call: TRBV7-3
j_call: TRBJ2-2
clone_size: .
cdr3_nt: TGTGCCAGCAGCCCCGGACAGGCGAACACCGGGGAGCTGTTTTTT
cdr3_aa: CASSPGQANTGELFF